This entry is about one T cell receptor (beta chain). Its antigen target is currently unknown. Nothing much larger sits one base from this clone, and base qualities are not available. The record originates from a study of cytomegalovirus exposure and HLA in healthy donors (dated 2017 in TCRdb). A note on the overall study: In an earlier analysis of roughly 590 of the donors, 250 to 350 Gb of sequence data and 95 million to 130 million unique TCR beta sequences from about 180 million T cells were reported. In a later genetic analysis, genome-wide SNP genotypes for about three fifths of the 666 donors were used, and that subset was treated as a discovery cohort. Alongside the repertoire data, information on donor age, sex, ethnicity and CMV serostatus was compiled. Across roughly 420 genotyped donors of the cohort, an average of about 240,000 unique TCR beta nucleotide sequences per donor were sequenced, and around 20% of those sequences were non-productive. All discovery cohort repertoires had been generated using a single sequencing platform. Roughly five DR-DQ haplotypes were treated as single units for association and clustering because of strong linkage in the cohort. High-throughput TCR immunosequencing, statistical association of individual TCRs with disease status, and machine learning were combined to predict cytomegalovirus infection status. Of the roughly 390 genotyped donors, approximately 83% fell in the genetic ancestry cluster associated with self-reported Caucasian donors. An early release that covered around 590 HLA-typed donors contained about 300 gigabases of sequencing data and tens of millions of unique TCR sequences. The aim of the study was to test whether cataloging public T cell receptors could identify signatures of past pathogen exposure. The later analysis used no new phenotypic data to find candidate immune exposures, relying instead on TCR beta sequences and their occurrence across donors. The number of donors typed differed by locus, with roughly 629-640 for A, B, C, DRB1 and DQB1, roughly 520 for DQA1, nearly 610 for DPA1, and around 450 for DPB1. To decide whether each TCR beta V gene segment behaved as functional or pseudogenic, an earlier analysis of approximately 590 of the donors relied on high-throughput TCR beta sequencing. Class I and class II HLA loci were covered by the typing at four-digit resolution. In a later analysis, previously published TCR beta repertoires from several hundred donors were re-analyzed and high-resolution HLA genotyping was added so that TCR occurrence patterns could be studied. Along with the roughly 670-subject first cohort, a separate validation cohort of some 130 different subjects was used. The study used immunosequencing to profile the T cell repertoires of 670 or so subjects and linked those repertoires to cytomegalovirus serostatus.

The cohort was made up of approximately 670 healthy bone marrow donors. At the time of sampling, every cohort member was nominally healthy, though immune exposures that went unrecorded were likely present. The donor was CMV seronegative and was included in the group of a few hundred seronegative cohort members. Every donor gave a peripheral blood sample, and the peripheral blood mononuclear cells from that sample were used for TCR beta sequencing. The Qiagen DNeasy Blood Extraction Kit was used to extract genomic DNA from the blood cell samples. V drops 3 bases and J drops 8 bases, leaving 16 bases in between. CDR3 length: 14 amino acids, cysteine to phenylalanine. The entry retains the CDR3 DNA only, 42 bases that are in frame from base 1. In the germline V gene (reference sequence), CDR1 corresponds to LNHNV and CDR2 to YYDKDF. The library relied on the immunoSEQ multiplex PCR assay. For the multiplex PCR, a mixture combining 60 forward primers for TCR Vbeta segments and 13 reverse primers for TCR Jbeta segments was used. Amplification of the CDR3 region of rearranged TCR beta genes was performed with a multiplex PCR assay on genomic DNA. Amplified TCR beta libraries were sequenced as 87-base-pair reads on the Illumina HiSeq System. Concerning the study's data processing: Across the roughly 600 repertoires, a later analysis counted tens of millions of unique TCR beta chains, about 10 million of which were shared by at least two donors. A nearest-neighbor algorithm error-corrected the raw reads and collapsed the reads into unique sequences, merging closely related sequences to remove PCR and sequencing errors. Alignment of CDR3 sequences to IMGT reference sequences was used to assign V, D and J gene segments. Each retained sequence needed at least a six-nucleotide match to both a V gene segment and a J gene segment. A rearrangement was called productive if the CDR3 had no stop codons and remained in frame with V and J, and every other rearrangement was called non-productive. Following IMGT convention, CDR3 was defined as the stretch from the second conserved V-encoded cysteine to the conserved J-encoded phenylalanine. In an earlier analysis of some 550 of the donors, sequences lacking an unambiguous match to a single V gene segment were excluded. An earlier analysis of several hundred of the donors called V segments functional above 56.7% productive rearrangements and segregating when the between-donor standard deviation exceeded 5%. A statistical classification framework was developed to diagnose cytomegalovirus status using the catalog of TCR beta chain sequences. A later analysis assigned V and J genes by comparing TCR nucleotide sequences with IMGT/GENE-DB human TR gene sequences. In a later analysis, CDR3 sequences and most-parsimonious VDJ recombination scenarios were assigned using the TCRdist pipeline. In a later analysis, each TCR beta chain was defined by its CDR3 amino acid sequence together with its V-gene family, and reads without a unique V-gene family were excluded. As a way to deal with suspected cross-contamination and a sequencing artifact, a later analysis dropped more than 500 nucleotide sequences that were highly shared and had low generation probability. For each public chain, a later analysis derived a clonal expansion index from normalized ranks of inferred template counts within each repertoire. In a later analysis, generation probabilities were computed with a VDJ recombination model fitted to out-of-frame rearrangements, and the resulting probabilities were checked against IGoR. Hypergeometric tests were used in a later analysis to score TCR-TCR, TCR-HLA and TCR-CMV co-occurrence, with a repertoire-size bias correction applied to the TCR pairs. To estimate false discovery rates, a later analysis permuted the HLA or CMV assignments 20 times. In a later analysis, co-occurring TCRs were grouped using DBSCAN, and TCRdist sequence similarity was added for clustering within HLA-allele-positive subsets. Repertoires with fewer than 30,000 or more than 120,000 public chains were left out of co-occurrence clustering, as were about 5 repertoires with anomalous nucleotide sharing. TCRdb provides this immuneACCESS table in a form limited to in-frame rearrangements. Some clones are lacking; in checked studies, under half of them reflect an unresolved V gene, and why the rest are absent is not known. V, J and clone size were drawn from that table, and D and trimming were deduced from the DNA. This sample holds roughly 240,000 clones; around four fifths were observed only once. The ten largest clones take up 0.4% to 0.6% of the sample.

General study outcomes and caveats: According to a later analysis, most CMV-associated TCR beta chains appeared to be HLA-restricted, and the HLA associations seemed to be driven largely by CMV exposure. The earlier analysis of about 600 of the donors excluded 15 to 20 rarely observed V segments, including chromosome 9 orphons, because counts were too low. A further reported finding was that TCR beta sequences accurately predicted the HLA-A and HLA-B alleles for most subjects in the first cohort. This cohort had only TCR beta chains sequenced, and the lack of alpha or paired-chain data limited which features could be detected. A later analysis found that HLA-associated TCR beta chains were more clonally expanded and had lower generation probabilities than equally common non-associated chains. The authors suggested that the approach could potentially be generalized to other disease states and immunological phenotypes. Assigning TCR associations to individual alleles was difficult when HLA alleles, especially DR and DQ, strongly co-occurred. The 87-base-pair reads could not distinguish some IMGT-functional V segments, including TRBV6-2 and TRBV6-3, so those segments were excluded. Because HLA typing was unavailable for some donors at each locus, only the typed subset was used in association tests. The only immune exposure information available for the cohort was CMV serostatus. Several of the top co-occurrence clusters appeared to be linked to parvovirus B19, influenza, CMV and Epstein-Barr virus, according to a later analysis. In an earlier analysis of about 600 of the donors, most TCR beta V segments appeared in productive rearrangements about 87% or about 30% of the time, broadly matching IMGT annotations. In vitro tests confirmed that a few of the cytomegalovirus-associated TCR beta chains recognize cytomegalovirus antigens. Most TCR sequences were seen in very few donors, while some public TCRs were found in many individuals. Specific HLA alleles were associated with roughly 17,000 TCR beta sequences at a false discovery rate of 0.05 in a later analysis. A later genetic analysis reported fewer N-insertions in productive TCRs among donors in an Asian-associated ancestry cluster than the roughly 700-donor mean. Sequencing depth was assumed to be roughly uniform across donors in the presence/absence analyses, though that assumption may not hold. A group of highly shared sequence variants was considered likely to be a technical artifact of the sequencing pipeline. The study listed 150 to 200 TCR beta chains as associated with cytomegalovirus. The classifier was reported to diagnose cytomegalovirus status with high specificity and sensitivity in both the original cohort and the validation cohort. Linkage disequilibrium might explain the correlated functional status among segregating V segments, but an unknown experimental factor could not be excluded. An association between a missense DCLRE1C variant and V-gene and J-gene trimming of TCR beta chains was found in a later genetic analysis and replicated in an independent cohort. According to a later analysis, TCR association rates differed among HLA loci, with DRB1 alleles showing the most associated TCRs and HLA-C alleles showing the fewest.

Sequencing was done on a sample of PBMCs. Recombination linked TRBV15 to TRBJ1-1; no confident D gene assignment can be made. The receptor's source is a boy between 10 and 17 years old in good health and CMV-seronegative. For the CDR3, the sequence is CATSRRGGLREAFF. The DNA reads as follows: TGTGCCACCAGCAGGAGAGGAGGTCTGAGGGAAGCTTTCTTT.